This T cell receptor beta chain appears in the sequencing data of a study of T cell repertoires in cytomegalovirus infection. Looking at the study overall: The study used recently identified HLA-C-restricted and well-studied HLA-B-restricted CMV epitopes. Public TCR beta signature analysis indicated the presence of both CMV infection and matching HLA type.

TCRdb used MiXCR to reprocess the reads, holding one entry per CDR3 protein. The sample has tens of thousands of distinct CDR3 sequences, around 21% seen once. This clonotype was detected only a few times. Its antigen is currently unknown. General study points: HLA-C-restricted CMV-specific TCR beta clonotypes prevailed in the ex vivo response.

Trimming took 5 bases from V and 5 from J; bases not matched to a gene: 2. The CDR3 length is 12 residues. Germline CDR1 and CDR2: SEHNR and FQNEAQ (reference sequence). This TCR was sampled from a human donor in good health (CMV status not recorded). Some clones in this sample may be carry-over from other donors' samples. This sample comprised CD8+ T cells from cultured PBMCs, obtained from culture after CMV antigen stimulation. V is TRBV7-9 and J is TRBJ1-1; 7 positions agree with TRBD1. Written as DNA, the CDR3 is TGTGCCAGCAGCGCCAGGGGGACTGAAGCTTTCTTT. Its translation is CASSARGTEAFF.